The 30 T cell receptor beta chains listed next were all sequenced from one sample in a study of cytomegalovirus exposure and HLA in healthy donors. The primer mix had 60 Vbeta and 13 Jbeta primers. Data came from immunoSEQ multiplex PCR; TCRdb stores just in-frame clones and leaves some out. This sample has 100,000 to 150,000 clones, with over 70% found just once. Sequencing was carried out using PBMCs. These receptors originate from a woman aged 18 to 35 in good health and CMV-seronegative.

This clone was picked up a small number of times. The chain couples TRBV6-1 to TRBJ2-1, with 8 positions matching TRBD2. Germline lookup yields CDR1 MNHNS and CDR2 SASEGT. This CDR3 is built from 12 residues. V lost 6 bases and J lost 12; bases outside the gene matches: 7. The CDR3 here is CASRQAGDLQFF. The CDR3 DNA is TGTGCCAGCAGGCAAGCGGGGGATTTGCAGTTCTTC.

This clone was seen a handful of times. The J gene is TRBJ1-4, the V gene TRBV9, with no clear D. V was clipped by 4 bases and J by 5 bases, with 12 bases between them. CDR3 length: 14 amino acids. Per germline, CDR1 SGDLS and CDR2 YYNGEE. The CDR3 spells CASSPSPVNEKLFF. CDR3 bases: TGTGCCAGCAGCCCCTCTCCCGTAAATGAAAAACTGTTTTTT. The entire variable domain, with the rest obtained from reference TRBV9 and TRBJ1-4, is as follows: DSGVTQTPKHLITATGQRVTLRCSPRSGDLSVYWYQQSLDQGLQFLIQYYNGEERAKGNILERFSAQQFPDLHSELNLSSLELGDSALYFCASSPSPVNEKLFFGSGTQLSVL.

The chain combines TRBV2 with TRBJ2-3; weak D call: TRBD2 (7 bases). This CDR3 is 14 amino acids long. The V end was cut by 8 bases, the J end by 4 bases, with 16 bases between. Germline V lookup: CDR1 SNHLY, CDR2 FYNNEI. Here the CDR3 reads CASLRGRAPDTQYF. CDR3 sequence (DNA): TGTGCCAGCTTAAGGGGGAGGGCCCCAGATACGCAGTATTTT.

This clone was seen just once. The chain combines TRBV4-1 with TRBJ2-7; 14 nucleotides agree with TRBD2. CDR3 size: 18 residues. Germline lookup yields CDR1 MGHRA and CDR2 YSYEKL. V shed 0 bases, J shed 5 bases, and the junction held 9 bases outside the gene matches. The CDR3 coding sequence is TGCGCCAGCAGCCAAGATCGTAGGACTAGCGGGAGGAAAAACGAGCAGTACTTC. This sequence encodes CASSQDRRTSGRKNEQYF.

This clone was counted once. The rearrangement joins TRBV11-2 to TRBJ2-5, with D uncertain. V was trimmed by 0 bases and J by 9 bases, leaving 14 bases between them. Per germline, CDR1 SGHAT and CDR2 FQNNGV. CDR3 length: 14 amino acids. In DNA, the CDR3 is TGTGCCAGCAGCTTAGAGGCTGGCCCCGAGGCCCAGTACTTC. This sequence encodes CASSLEAGPEAQYF.

V usage is TRBV6-1 and J usage is TRBJ2-2; TRBD1 might be the D (6 bases). The V gene's germline CDR1 is MNHNS and CDR2 SASEGT. V was pared by 4 bases and J by 3 bases, with 12 bases between. CDR3 length equals 15 residues. The CDR3 here is CASSVMDRHTGELFF. The CDR3, as DNA: TGTGCCAGCAGTGTGATGGACAGACACACCGGGGAGCTGTTTTTT.

The genes are TRBV6-5 and TRBJ1-2, with 9 bases fitting TRBD1. From germline, CDR1 is MNHEY and CDR2 SVGAGI. The CDR3 contains 14 residues. V shed 5 bases, J shed 6 bases, and the junction held 7 bases outside the gene matches. Here the CDR3 reads CASSPGQGPNGYTF. CDR3 in DNA: TGTGCCAGCAGTCCGGGACAGGGCCCGAATGGCTACACCTTC.

The chain has TRBV21-1 and TRBJ1-2. TRBV21-1 is labeled a pseudogene. The CDR3 is made up of 15 amino acids. The CDR3: CASSKVEGSNYGYTF. The CDR3, as DNA: TGTGCCAGCAGCAAAGTTGAGGGATCTAACTATGGCTACACCTTC.

This clone was observed a single time. V is TRBV5-1 and J is TRBJ2-7; 14 bases line up with TRBD2. The CDR3 runs 19 residues. The germline V gene has CDR1 SGHRS and CDR2 YFSETQ. V shed 4 bases and J 2 bases; nucleotides not matched to a gene: 14. CDR3 sequence reads: CASSLTSMTSGRAPYEQYF. The CDR3 DNA is TGCGCCAGCAGCCTAACATCTATGACTAGCGGGAGGGCCCCCTACGAGCAGTACTTC.

CDR3 amino acids: CASSLSGATDTQYF. The CDR3 DNA follows: TGCGCCAGCAGCTTGTCAGGGGCGACAGATACGCAGTATTTT. The V gene is TRBV5-1, the J gene TRBJ2-3, with D perhaps TRBD1 (6 bases). CDR3 length equals 14 residues. V was shortened by 1 base and J by 3 bases, with 9 bases between the two germline ends. The germline CDR1 and CDR2 sequences are SGHRS and YFSETQ. Full variable domain (outside the CDR3, taken from reference TRBV5-1 and TRBJ2-3): KAGVTQTPRYLIKTRGQQVTLSCSPISGHRSVSWYQQTPGQGLQFLFEYFSETQRNKGNFPGRFSGRQFSNSRSEMNVSTLELGDSALYLCASSLSGATDTQYFGPGTRLTVL.

The chain carries TRBV5-5 and TRBJ2-7; 8 nucleotides match TRBD2. The germline gives CDR1 SGHKS, CDR2 YYEKEE (reference sequence). With 1 base clipped from V and 2 bases from J, the junction kept 2 bases outside the gene matches. The CDR3 totals 14 residues. The chain's CDR3 is CASSLSGSPYEQYF. In DNA, the CDR3 is TGTGCCAGCAGCTTGAGCGGGAGCCCCTACGAGCAGTACTTC.

The CDR3 DNA follows: TGTGCCAGCAGTTCACTCGTTTCCAAAAACATTCAGTACTTC. Translated: CASSSLVSKNIQYF. The chain has TRBV6-5 and TRBJ2-4; D is unclear. This CDR3 has 14 amino acids. Germline V gene sequence: CDR1 MNHEY, CDR2 SVGAGI. Trimming shortened V by 4 bases and J by 2 bases, and 9 bases separated the two germline ends.

The sample holds a few counts of this clone. J is TRBJ2-2 and V is TRBV6-1; 8 bases line up with TRBD2. The CDR3 sequence is 15 residues long. In germline, CDR1 is MNHNS, CDR2 SASEGT. Trimming at V came to 4 bases and at J to 6 bases, leaving 7 bases not matched to a gene. DNA of the CDR3: TGTGCCAGCAGTGTCCTGAGCGGGAGCCCCGGGGAGCTGTTTTTT. It yields the protein CASSVLSGSPGELFF.

This CDR3 reads CASSQGGSGRGEEETQYF. The CDR3 bases are TGTGCCAGCAGCCAAGGGGGTAGCGGGAGGGGGGAGGAAGAGACCCAGTACTTC. The V call is TRBV4-2, the J call TRBJ2-5; 11 bases are shared with TRBD2. This CDR3 comprises 18 residues. Trimming at V came to 1 base and at J to 3 bases, leaving 10 bases not matched to a gene. Germline V CDR1 and CDR2: LGHNA, YNFKEQ.

This clone appeared once. The V call is TRBV27, the J call TRBJ1-5; no reliable D call. Germline values: CDR1 MNHEY, CDR2 SMNVEV (reference sequence). V lost 5 bases to trimming and J lost 2 bases, with 10 bases between them. CDR3 length equals 14 residues. CDR3 protein: CASSTAEGNQPQHF. CDR3 bases: TGTGCCAGCAGTACGGCGGAGGGCAATCAGCCCCAGCATTTT.

The chain recombines TRBV5-1 with TRBJ2-7, with D possibly TRBD1 on 6 matching bases. The germline V gene has CDR1 SGHRS and CDR2 YFSETQ. Trimming shortened V by 2 bases and J by 0 bases, and 15 bases separated the two germline ends. This CDR3 comprises 16 residues. In DNA form, the CDR3 reads TGCGCCAGCAGCTTATCTTTACAGGGAAGCTCCTACGAGCAGTACTTC. Its protein product is CASSLSLQGSSYEQYF.

This clone has more than one count but fewer than ten. At one of its ends the junction is not consistent with the germline gene, which may arise from a read error. This sequence joins TRBV2 and TRBJ1-4; D is perhaps TRBD1 (5 bases). Germline V lookup: CDR1 SNHLY, CDR2 FYNNEI. The CDR3 has 14 residues. CDR3 DNA sequence: TGTGCCAGCCGTGAGGGACTGAGGAATGAAAAACTGTTTTTT. Amino acids: CASREGLRNEKLFF. Looking up the rest from reference TRBV2 and TRBJ1-4 gives the full variable domain: EPEVTQTPSHQVTQMGQEVILRCVPISNHLYFYWYRQILGQKVEFLVSFYNNEISEKSEIFDDQFSVERPDGSNFTLKIRSTKLEDSAMYFCASREGLRNEKLFFGSGTQLSVL.

The gene calls are TRBV5-1 and TRBJ1-1; D uncertain. The CDR3 has 14 residues. The germline V gene encodes CDR1 SGHRS and CDR2 YFSETQ. Trimming left V 5 bases short and J 1 base short, with 12 bases between. The CDR3 nucleotides are TGCGCCAGCAGACTAGGAGCGCCGAACACTGAAGCTTTCTTT. This gives the protein CASRLGAPNTEAFF. Complete variable domain (other parts from reference TRBV5-1 and TRBJ1-1): KAGVTQTPRYLIKTRGQQVTLSCSPISGHRSVSWYQQTPGQGLQFLFEYFSETQRNKGNFPGRFSGRQFSNSRSEMNVSTLELGDSALYLCASRLGAPNTEAFFGQGTRLTVV.

The chain uses TRBV5-1 and TRBJ2-3; D gene ambiguous. The V end was cut by 0 bases, the J end by 1 base, with 9 bases between. The CDR3 extends over 15 amino acids. Germline V gene data show CDR1 as SGHRS and CDR2 as YFSETQ. CDR3 DNA sequence: TGCGCCAGCAGCTTGGAAGCCACCGGCACAGATACGCAGTATTTT. Translation: CASSLEATGTDTQYF.

V gene TRBV30 combines with J gene TRBJ1-1, with no clear D. This CDR3 contains 14 residues. V lost 1 base and J lost 5, with 14 bases in between. Germline CDR1 GTSNPN, CDR2 SVGIG (reference sequence). In DNA form, the CDR3 reads TGTGCCTGGAGTGACGGGGTAACAAGGACTGAAGCTTTCTTT. Translated, it gives CAWSDGVTRTEAFF.

The chain employs TRBV4-1 and TRBJ1-2, with D hard to call. The CDR3 is 14 residues long. V lost 0 bases and J 4 bases, leaving 9 bases between the germline ends. Germline CDR1 is MGHRA and CDR2 is YSYEKL. The CDR3 is CASSQDSGTYGYTF. The CDR3 coding sequence is TGCGCCAGCAGCCAAGATTCGGGAACCTATGGCTACACCTTC.

The chain recombines TRBV6-1 with TRBJ1-1; 9 bases are shared with TRBD1. The CDR3 covers 14 residues. Germline-derived CDR1 and CDR2 are MNHNS and SASEGT. The J segment lost 5 bases and the V segment lost 7 bases, leaving 8 bases of the junction unmatched. The DNA of the CDR3 is TGTGCCAGCACTGTGGACAGGGGAGGAACTGAAGCTTTCTTT. It is translated as CASTVDRGGTEAFF.

The rearrangement joins TRBV7-8 to TRBJ2-3; TRBD2 matches 10 bases. CDR1 and CDR2 from the germline V gene are SGHVS and FQNEAQ. The CDR3 contains 16 residues. The V gene end was trimmed by 4 bases and the J gene end by 4 bases; junction bases not matched to a gene: 8. CDR3 sequence reads: CASSSPLAGVADTQYF. The CDR3 coding sequence is TGTGCCAGCAGCTCCCCTCTAGCGGGAGTGGCAGATACGCAGTATTTT.

In DNA, the CDR3 is TGCGCCAGCAGTACGGGGACTAGCGCCACAGATACGCAGTATTTT. Its protein product is CASSTGTSATDTQYF. This chain uses TRBV5-1 with TRBJ2-3, with 10 bases aligning to TRBD2. Per the germline V gene, CDR1 is SGHRS and CDR2 is YFSETQ. With V trimmed by 5 bases and J by 2 bases, 5 bases remained unmatched. The CDR3 has 15 amino acids. Drawing the rest from reference TRBV5-1 and TRBJ2-3, the complete variable domain is KAGVTQTPRYLIKTRGQQVTLSCSPISGHRSVSWYQQTPGQGLQFLFEYFSETQRNKGNFPGRFSGRQFSNSRSEMNVSTLELGDSALYLCASSTGTSATDTQYFGPGTRLTVL.

The chain carries TRBV9 and TRBJ2-1, with 9 bases fitting TRBD2. The germline gives CDR1 SGDLS, CDR2 YYNGEE. The length of the CDR3 is 14 residues. V lost 7 bases and J lost 9; bases outside the gene matches: 11. DNA of the CDR3: TGTGCCAGCTCCCCAAGCGGGAGGAACGGTGAGCAGTTCTTC. Amino acids: CASSPSGRNGEQFF. The whole variable domain, remainder taken from reference TRBV9 and TRBJ2-1, is DSGVTQTPKHLITATGQRVTLRCSPRSGDLSVYWYQQSLDQGLQFLIQYYNGEERAKGNILERFSAQQFPDLHSELNLSSLELGDSALYFCASSPSGRNGEQFFGPGTRLTVL.

There are many counts of this clone. This chain connects TRBV7-2 to TRBJ2-7, with 7 bases lining up with TRBD2. Germline loops: CDR1 SGHTA, CDR2 FQGNSA. V dropped 2 bases and J dropped 0; count of bases not matched to a gene: 4. This CDR3 region has 15 residues. The CDR3, as DNA: TGTGCCAGCAGCTTATACGGGAGGACCTCCTACGAGCAGTACTTC. This codes for CASSLYGRTSYEQYF. Complete variable domain (other parts from reference TRBV7-2 and TRBJ2-7): GAGVSQSPSNKVTEKGKDVELRCDPISGHTALYWYRQSLGQGLEFLIYFQGNSAPDKSGLPSDRFSAERTGGSVSTLTIQRTQQEDSAVYLCASSLYGRTSYEQYFGPGTRLTVT.

The chain employs TRBV30 and TRBJ1-2, with D maybe TRBD1 (5 bases). The CDR3 loop spans 13 amino acids. Trimming cost V 8 bases and J 5 bases, with 18 bases left between them. CDR1 and CDR2 (germline): GTSNPN, SVGIG (reference sequence). This CDR3 is CAKRGGGLYGYTF. The CDR3 DNA sequence: TGTGCCAAAAGGGGCGGAGGACTATATGGCTACACCTTC.

This clone was counted between two and nine times. The chain combines TRBV7-9 with TRBJ2-6; 12 bases match TRBD2. The CDR3 has 19 residues. Germline trimming cut 8 bases from V and 0 bases from J; bases unmatched to any gene: 11. Germline-derived CDR1 and CDR2 are SEHNR and FQNEAQ (reference sequence). In DNA form, the CDR3 reads TGTGCCAGCCCGCAACTAGCGGGAGGTTACATCTCTGGGGCCAACGTCCTGACTTTC. Translation gives CASPQLAGGYISGANVLTF.

The chain recombines TRBV6-1 with TRBJ2-1, with 10 bases fitting TRBD2. Germline CDR1 and CDR2: MNHNS and SASEGT. Trimming cost V 6 bases and J 4 bases; bases outside gene matches: 3. CDR3 size: 14 residues. The CDR3 reads CASRETSGYNEQFF. CDR3 coding DNA: TGTGCCAGCAGGGAGACTAGCGGGTACAATGAGCAGTTCTTC.

The chain uses TRBV5-6 and TRBJ2-3, with D hard to call. CDR1 and CDR2 (germline): SGHDT, YYEEEE. The CDR3 length is 14 residues. The V and J ends lost 0 bases and 3 bases respectively, with 8 bases between them. This CDR3 is CASSLGAMTDTQYF. CDR3 sequence (DNA): TGTGCCAGCAGCTTGGGGGCCATGACAGATACGCAGTATTTT.